These T cell receptor beta chains were read from a single sample in a study of radiation and T cells in renal cell carcinoma. Repertoires were generated with immunoSEQ multiplex PCR, while TCRdb's copy carries only in-frame clones and drops some. This table has around 140,000 clones, around 88% appearing once. The specimen comprised blood, sampled from a patient whose treatment included radiotherapy and nephrectomy. These receptors were taken from a woman in her 50s with renal cell carcinoma. Both conserved end residues are part of each CDR3. D genes are given only for firm matches. Not every row has a clone size; where given, it reads once, few, many or a size class.

d_call: TRBD2; v_call: TRBV7-8; j_call: TRBJ2-7; clone_size: -; cdr3_aa: CASSPQVAGEQYF; cdr3_nt: TGTGCCAGCAGCCCCCAAGTAGCGGGAGAGCAGTACTTC
d_call: TRBD1; v_call: TRBV7-8; j_call: TRBJ1-5; clone_size: -; cdr3_aa: CASSSTGTGYLYSNQPQHF; cdr3_nt: TGTGCCAGCAGCTCAACCGGGACAGGGTACCTTTATAGCAATCAGCCCCAGCATTTT
d_call: TRBD1; v_call: TRBV11-2; j_call: TRBJ2-3; clone_size: -; cdr3_aa: CASSLDDRGYTDTQYF; cdr3_nt: TGTGCCAGCAGCTTAGATGACAGGGGATACACAGATACGCAGTATTTT
d_call: -; v_call: TRBV7-2; j_call: TRBJ1-2; clone_size: -; cdr3_aa: CASSLGGDYGYTF; cdr3_nt: TGTGCCAGCAGCTTAGGGGGCGACTATGGCTACACCTTC
d_call: -; v_call: TRBV9; j_call: TRBJ2-1; clone_size: -; cdr3_aa: CASSVGGLSYNEQFF; cdr3_nt: TGTGCCAGCAGCGTAGGGGGGCTCTCCTACAATGAGCAGTTCTTC
d_call: -; v_call: TRBV7-6; j_call: TRBJ2-5; clone_size: -; cdr3_aa: CASSLGEETQYF; cdr3_nt: TGTGCCAGCAGCTTAGGGGAAGAGACCCAGTACTTC
d_call: TRBD1; v_call: TRBV2; j_call: TRBJ1-4; clone_size: once; cdr3_aa: CASSGGQGVNEKLFF; cdr3_nt: TGTGCCAGCAGTGGAGGACAGGGAGTAAATGAAAAACTGTTTTTT
d_call: -; v_call: TRBV2; j_call: TRBJ2-3; clone_size: -; cdr3_aa: CASTLNPDTQYF; cdr3_nt: TGTGCCTCAACTTTAAACCCAGATACGCAGTATTTT
d_call: TRBD2; v_call: TRBV9; j_call: TRBJ2-3; clone_size: -; cdr3_aa: CASSYSGLAGPDTQYF; cdr3_nt: TGTGCCAGCAGCTATTCAGGACTAGCGGGGCCAGATACGCAGTATTTT
d_call: TRBD1; v_call: TRBV2; j_call: TRBJ2-1; clone_size: -; cdr3_aa: CASSVDRVDEQFF; cdr3_nt: TGTGCCAGCAGCGTAGACAGGGTAGATGAGCAGTTCTTC
d_call: TRBD1; v_call: TRBV5-5; j_call: TRBJ1-5; clone_size: -; cdr3_aa: CASSWGQSNQPQHF; cdr3_nt: TGTGCCAGCAGCTGGGGACAGAGCAATCAGCCCCAGCATTTT
d_call: -; v_call: TRBV28; j_call: TRBJ2-5; clone_size: -; cdr3_aa: CASRTQETQYF; cdr3_nt: TGTGCCAGCAGGACACAAGAGACCCAGTACTTC
d_call: -; v_call: TRBV13; j_call: TRBJ2-7; clone_size: -; cdr3_aa: CASSLVGSIEDSYEQYF; cdr3_nt: TGTGCCAGCAGCTTAGTTGGTAGTATTGAGGACTCCTACGAGCAGTACTTC
d_call: TRBD1; v_call: TRBV5-1; j_call: TRBJ1-1; clone_size: -; cdr3_aa: CASNDRVSTEAFF; cdr3_nt: TGCGCCAGCAATGACAGGGTGAGCACTGAAGCTTTCTTT
d_call: -; v_call: TRBV5-1; j_call: TRBJ1-2; clone_size: -; cdr3_aa: CASSLASGEIYGYTF; cdr3_nt: TGCGCCAGCAGCTTGGCGTCAGGGGAAATATATGGCTACACCTTC
d_call: -; v_call: TRBV5-1; j_call: TRBJ2-3; clone_size: -; cdr3_aa: CASRWSQSGTSTDTQYF; cdr3_nt: TGCGCCAGCAGATGGTCACAAAGCGGGACAAGCACAGATACGCAGTATTTT
d_call: TRBD1; v_call: TRBV9; j_call: TRBJ2-7; clone_size: -; cdr3_aa: CASSAQAGGGGPSSYEQYF; cdr3_nt: TGTGCCAGCAGCGCACAAGCAGGGGGTGGCGGGCCGAGCTCCTACGAGCAGTACTTC
d_call: TRBD1; v_call: TRBV7-2; j_call: TRBJ1-2; clone_size: -; cdr3_aa: CASSSTDRAYGYTF; cdr3_nt: TGTGCCAGCAGCTCCACGGACAGGGCCTATGGCTACACCTTC
d_call: TRBD1; v_call: TRBV6-5; j_call: TRBJ2-3; clone_size: -; cdr3_aa: CASSYSGTGFYF; cdr3_nt: TGTGCCAGCAGTTACTCCGGGACAGGGTTCTATTTT
d_call: TRBD2; v_call: TRBV14; j_call: TRBJ2-5; clone_size: once; cdr3_aa: CASSQRSSGGVWETQYF; cdr3_nt: TGTGCCAGCAGCCAAAGAAGCAGCGGGGGCGTCTGGGAGACCCAGTACTTC
d_call: -; v_call: TRBV15; j_call: TRBJ1-2; clone_size: -; cdr3_aa: CATSRGAGANYGYTF; cdr3_nt: TGTGCCACCAGCAGAGGGGCAGGGGCCAACTATGGCTACACCTTC
d_call: -; v_call: TRBV10-3; j_call: TRBJ2-7; clone_size: once; cdr3_aa: CAILAQGTHSYEQYF; cdr3_nt: TGTGCCATCTTGGCACAGGGGACTCATTCCTACGAGCAGTACTTC
d_call: -; v_call: TRBV6-4; j_call: TRBJ2-2; clone_size: -; cdr3_aa: CASSVSHNTGELFF; cdr3_nt: TGTGCCAGCAGTGTCTCCCATAACACCGGGGAGCTGTTTTTT
d_call: TRBD1; v_call: TRBV11-2; j_call: TRBJ2-7; clone_size: -; cdr3_aa: CASSSGTGVHFYEQYF; cdr3_nt: TGTGCCAGCAGCTCCGGGACAGGCGTGCATTTCTACGAGCAGTACTTC
d_call: TRBD2; v_call: TRBV11-2; j_call: TRBJ2-5; clone_size: -; cdr3_aa: CASSSGLAGGSVETQYF; cdr3_nt: TGTGCCAGCAGCTCGGGACTAGCGGGAGGGTCCGTAGAGACCCAGTACTTC
d_call: TRBD1; v_call: TRBV7-2; j_call: TRBJ1-4; clone_size: -; cdr3_aa: CASSLRGDRGEKLFF; cdr3_nt: TGTGCCAGCAGCTTGAGGGGGGACAGGGGTGAAAAACTGTTTTTT
d_call: -; v_call: TRBV7-2; j_call: TRBJ2-3; clone_size: -; cdr3_aa: CASSLQTATDTQYF; cdr3_nt: TGTGCCAGCAGCCTGCAGACAGCCACAGATACGCAGTATTTT
d_call: -; v_call: TRBV2; j_call: TRBJ2-3; clone_size: -; cdr3_aa: CASKGGTARSDTQYF; cdr3_nt: TGTGCCAGCAAGGGCGGGACTGCCCGATCAGATACGCAGTATTTT
d_call: -; v_call: TRBV10-1; j_call: TRBJ2-7; clone_size: -; cdr3_aa: CASSRSTRGEQYF; cdr3_nt: TGCGCCAGCAGTAGATCGACCCGGGGGGAGCAGTACTTC
d_call: -; v_call: TRBV2; j_call: TRBJ2-1; clone_size: -; cdr3_aa: CASSEFGTLLNEQFF; cdr3_nt: TGTGCCAGCAGTGAGTTTGGGACTTTACTTAATGAGCAGTTCTTC
d_call: -; v_call: TRBV18; j_call: TRBJ1-5; clone_size: -; cdr3_aa: CASSPKADNSNQPQHF; cdr3_nt: TGTGCCAGCTCACCAAAGGCAGATAATAGCAATCAGCCCCAGCATTTT
d_call: TRBD1; v_call: TRBV5-1; j_call: TRBJ2-2; clone_size: -; cdr3_aa: CASASAAGTGAPGELFF; cdr3_nt: TGCGCCAGCGCTAGCGCAGCCGGGACAGGGGCCCCCGGGGAGCTGTTTTTT
d_call: -; v_call: TRBV9; j_call: TRBJ2-1; clone_size: -; cdr3_aa: CASRHPRGNEQFF; cdr3_nt: TGTGCCAGCAGACACCCGAGGGGAAATGAGCAGTTCTTC
d_call: -; v_call: TRBV7-2; j_call: TRBJ1-2; clone_size: -; cdr3_aa: CASSLGPTGYGYTF; cdr3_nt: TGTGCCAGCAGCCTAGGACCGACAGGATATGGCTACACCTTC
d_call: TRBD1; v_call: TRBV9; j_call: TRBJ2-7; clone_size: once; cdr3_aa: CASSARGQGDYEQYF; cdr3_nt: TGTGCCAGCAGCGCTAGGGGACAGGGGGACTACGAGCAGTACTTC
d_call: TRBD2; v_call: TRBV25-1; j_call: TRBJ2-7; clone_size: once; cdr3_aa: CASRGTGTNVGQYF; cdr3_nt: TGTGCCAGCAGAGGTACGGGGACTAATGTCGGGCAGTACTTC